Described below is a single TCR beta chain sequence and its context. The entry originates in a study of blood T cell repertoires in COVID-19. Across the study: Sites in the United States, Italy and Spain provided acute and convalescent COVID-19 samples.

How the authors handled the data: Amplification of reference gene primers provided the estimated nucleated cell counts. Only in-frame clones appear in the TCRdb table, and some are missing; sequencing was by immunoSEQ multiplex PCR. That table is the source of V, J and clone size, and D and trimming were worked out from the DNA. The data show around 260,000 clones, over 75% seen once. Germline lookup yields CDR1 MDHEN and CDR2 SYDVKM. Trimming left V 8 bases short and J 7 bases short, with 24 bases between. This CDR3 has 16 amino acids. The sequenced material came from peripheral blood. This clonotype was sampled from a human donor in a cohort sampled during active COVID-19. The chain employs TRBV28 and TRBJ2-1, with a possible D match to TRBD2 (5 bases). The DNA for the CDR3 is TGTGCCAGCTCCCCTAGTGGGAGAAACCCGGGTAATGAGCAGTTCTTC. Translation: CASSPSGRNPGNEQFF.